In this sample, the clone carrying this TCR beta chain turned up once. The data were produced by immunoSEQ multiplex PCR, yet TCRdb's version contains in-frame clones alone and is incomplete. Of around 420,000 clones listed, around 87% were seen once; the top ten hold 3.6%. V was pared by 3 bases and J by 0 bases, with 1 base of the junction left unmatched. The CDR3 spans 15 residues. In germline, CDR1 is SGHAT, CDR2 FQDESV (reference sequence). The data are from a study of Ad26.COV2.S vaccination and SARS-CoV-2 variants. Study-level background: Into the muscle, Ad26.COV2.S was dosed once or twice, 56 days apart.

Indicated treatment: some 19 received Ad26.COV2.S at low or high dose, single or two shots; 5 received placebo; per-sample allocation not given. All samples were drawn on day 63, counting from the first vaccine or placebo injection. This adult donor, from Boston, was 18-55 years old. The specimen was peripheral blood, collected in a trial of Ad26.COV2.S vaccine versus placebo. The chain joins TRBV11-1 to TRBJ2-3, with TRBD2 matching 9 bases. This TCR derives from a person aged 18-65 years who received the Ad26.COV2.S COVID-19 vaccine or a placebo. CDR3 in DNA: TGTGCCAGCAGCTTCGCGGGGGGGAGCACAGATACGCAGTATTTT. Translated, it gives CASSFAGGSTDTQYF.